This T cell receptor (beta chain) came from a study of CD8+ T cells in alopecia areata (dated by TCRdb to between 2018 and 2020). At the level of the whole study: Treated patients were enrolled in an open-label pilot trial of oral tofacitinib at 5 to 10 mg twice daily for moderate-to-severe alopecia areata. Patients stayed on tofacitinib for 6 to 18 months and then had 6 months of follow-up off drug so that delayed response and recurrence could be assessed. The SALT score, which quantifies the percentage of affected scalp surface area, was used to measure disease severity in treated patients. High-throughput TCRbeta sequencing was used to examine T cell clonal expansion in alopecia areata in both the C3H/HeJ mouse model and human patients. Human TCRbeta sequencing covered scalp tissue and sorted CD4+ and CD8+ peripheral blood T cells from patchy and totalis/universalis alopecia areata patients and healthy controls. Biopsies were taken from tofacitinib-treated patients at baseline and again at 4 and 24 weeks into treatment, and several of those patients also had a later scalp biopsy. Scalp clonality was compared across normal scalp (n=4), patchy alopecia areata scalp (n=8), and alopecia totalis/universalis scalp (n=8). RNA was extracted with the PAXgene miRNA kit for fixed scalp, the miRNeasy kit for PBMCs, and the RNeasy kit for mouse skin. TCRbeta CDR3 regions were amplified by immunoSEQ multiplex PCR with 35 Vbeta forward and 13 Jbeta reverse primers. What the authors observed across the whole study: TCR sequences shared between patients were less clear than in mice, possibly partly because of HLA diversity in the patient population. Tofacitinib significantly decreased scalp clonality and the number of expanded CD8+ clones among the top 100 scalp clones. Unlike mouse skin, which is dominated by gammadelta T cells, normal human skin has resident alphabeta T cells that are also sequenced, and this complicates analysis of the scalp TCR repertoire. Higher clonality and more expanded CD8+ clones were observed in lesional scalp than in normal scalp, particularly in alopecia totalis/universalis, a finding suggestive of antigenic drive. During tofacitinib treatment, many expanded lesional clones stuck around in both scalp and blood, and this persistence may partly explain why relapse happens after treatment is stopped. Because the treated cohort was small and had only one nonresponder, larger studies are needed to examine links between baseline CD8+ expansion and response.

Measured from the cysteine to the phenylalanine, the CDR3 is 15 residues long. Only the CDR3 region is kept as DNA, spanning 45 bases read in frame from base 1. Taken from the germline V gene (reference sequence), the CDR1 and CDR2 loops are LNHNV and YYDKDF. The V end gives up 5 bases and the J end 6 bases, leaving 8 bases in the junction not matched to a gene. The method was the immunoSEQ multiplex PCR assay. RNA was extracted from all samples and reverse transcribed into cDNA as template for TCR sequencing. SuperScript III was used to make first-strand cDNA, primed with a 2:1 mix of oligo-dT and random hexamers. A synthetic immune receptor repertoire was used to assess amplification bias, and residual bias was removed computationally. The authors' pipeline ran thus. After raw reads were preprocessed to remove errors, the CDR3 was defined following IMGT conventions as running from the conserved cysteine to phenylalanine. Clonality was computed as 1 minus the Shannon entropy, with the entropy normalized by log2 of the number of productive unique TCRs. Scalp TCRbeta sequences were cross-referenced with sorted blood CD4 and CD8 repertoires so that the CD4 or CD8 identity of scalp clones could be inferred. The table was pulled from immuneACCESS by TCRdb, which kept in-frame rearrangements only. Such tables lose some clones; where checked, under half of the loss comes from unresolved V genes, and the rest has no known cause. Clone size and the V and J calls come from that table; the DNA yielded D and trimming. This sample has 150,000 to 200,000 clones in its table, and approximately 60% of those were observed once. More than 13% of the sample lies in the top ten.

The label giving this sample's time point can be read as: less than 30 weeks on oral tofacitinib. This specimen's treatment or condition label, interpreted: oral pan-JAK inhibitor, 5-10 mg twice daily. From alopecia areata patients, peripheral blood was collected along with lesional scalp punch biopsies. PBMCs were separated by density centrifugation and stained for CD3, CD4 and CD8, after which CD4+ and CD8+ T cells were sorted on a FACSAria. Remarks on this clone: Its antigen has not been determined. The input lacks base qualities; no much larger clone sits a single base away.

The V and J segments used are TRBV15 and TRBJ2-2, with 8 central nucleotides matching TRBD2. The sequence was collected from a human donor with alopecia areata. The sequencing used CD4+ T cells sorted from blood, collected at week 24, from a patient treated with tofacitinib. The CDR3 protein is CATSYPPLAAGELFF. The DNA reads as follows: TGTGCCACCAGCTACCCGCCACTAGCGGCCGGGGAGCTGTTTTTT.